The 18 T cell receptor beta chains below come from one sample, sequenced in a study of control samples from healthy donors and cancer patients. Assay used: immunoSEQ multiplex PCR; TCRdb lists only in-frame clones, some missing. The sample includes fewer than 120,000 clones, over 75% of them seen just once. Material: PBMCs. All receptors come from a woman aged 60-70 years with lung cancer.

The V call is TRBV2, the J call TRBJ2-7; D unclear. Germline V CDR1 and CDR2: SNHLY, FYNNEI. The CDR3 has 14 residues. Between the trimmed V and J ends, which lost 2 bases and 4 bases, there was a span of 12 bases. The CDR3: CASSERSTAYEQYF. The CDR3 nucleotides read TGTGCCAGCAGTGAACGTTCAACAGCGTACGAGCAGTACTTC.

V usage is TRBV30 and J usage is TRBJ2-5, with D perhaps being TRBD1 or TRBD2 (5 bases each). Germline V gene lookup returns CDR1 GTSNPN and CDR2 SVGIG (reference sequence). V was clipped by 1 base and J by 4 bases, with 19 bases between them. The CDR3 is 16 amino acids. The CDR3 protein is CAWSGSGPGRRETQYF. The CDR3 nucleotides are TGTGCCTGGAGTGGGTCGGGGCCAGGCAGACGAGAGACCCAGTACTTC.

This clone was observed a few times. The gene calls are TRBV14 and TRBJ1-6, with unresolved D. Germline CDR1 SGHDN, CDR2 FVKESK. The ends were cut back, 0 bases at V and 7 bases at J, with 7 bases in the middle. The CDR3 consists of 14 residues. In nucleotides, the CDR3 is TGTGCCAGCAGCCAAGAGGCGAAAAATTCACCCCTCCACTTT. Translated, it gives CASSQEAKNSPLHF.

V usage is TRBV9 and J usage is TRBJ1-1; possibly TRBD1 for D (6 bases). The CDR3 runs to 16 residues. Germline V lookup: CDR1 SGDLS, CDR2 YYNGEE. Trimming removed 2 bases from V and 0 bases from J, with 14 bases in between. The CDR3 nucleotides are TGTGCCAGCAGCGTCGACTCCGGGACATTGAACACTGAAGCTTTCTTT. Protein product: CASSVDSGTLNTEAFF. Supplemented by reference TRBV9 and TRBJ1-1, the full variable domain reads DSGVTQTPKHLITATGQRVTLRCSPRSGDLSVYWYQQSLDQGLQFLIQYYNGEERAKGNILERFSAQQFPDLHSELNLSSLELGDSALYFCASSVDSGTLNTEAFFGQGTRLTVV.

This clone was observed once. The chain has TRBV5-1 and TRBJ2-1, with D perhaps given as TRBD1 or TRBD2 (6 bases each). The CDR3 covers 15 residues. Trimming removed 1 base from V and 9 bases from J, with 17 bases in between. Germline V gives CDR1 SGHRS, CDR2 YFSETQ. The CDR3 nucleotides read TGCGCCAGCAGCTTGTATCTGGGAGGACAGCCTGAGCAGTTCTTC. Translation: CASSLYLGGQPEQFF.

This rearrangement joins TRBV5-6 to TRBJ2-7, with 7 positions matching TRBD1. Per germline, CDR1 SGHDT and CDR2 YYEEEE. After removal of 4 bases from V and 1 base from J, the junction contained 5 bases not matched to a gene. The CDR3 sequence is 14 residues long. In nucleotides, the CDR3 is TGTGCCAGCAGCCCGACGACAGGGTCCTACGAGCAGTACTTC. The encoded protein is CASSPTTGSYEQYF.

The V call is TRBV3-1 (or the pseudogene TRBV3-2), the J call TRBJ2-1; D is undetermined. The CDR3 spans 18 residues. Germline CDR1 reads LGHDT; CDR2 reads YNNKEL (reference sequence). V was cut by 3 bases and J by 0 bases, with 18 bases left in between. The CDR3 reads CASSHQWASASSYNEQFF. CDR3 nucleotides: TGTGCCAGCAGCCACCAATGGGCCAGCGCTTCCTCCTACAATGAGCAGTTCTTC.

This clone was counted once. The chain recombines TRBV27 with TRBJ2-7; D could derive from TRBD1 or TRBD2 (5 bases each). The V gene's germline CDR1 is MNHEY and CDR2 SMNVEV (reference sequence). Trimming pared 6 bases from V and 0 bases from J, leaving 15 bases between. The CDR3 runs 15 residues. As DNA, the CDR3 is TGTGCCAGCAGCGATCTGCCAGGGAGCTCCTACGAGCAGTACTTC. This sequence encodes CASSDLPGSSYEQYF.

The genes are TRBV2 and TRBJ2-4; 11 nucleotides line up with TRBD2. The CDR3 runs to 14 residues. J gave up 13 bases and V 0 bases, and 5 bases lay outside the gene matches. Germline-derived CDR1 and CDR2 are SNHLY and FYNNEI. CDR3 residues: CASSEALSGREQYF. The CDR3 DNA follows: TGTGCCAGCAGTGAAGCGCTTAGCGGGAGGGAGCAGTACTTC.

The CDR3 sequence is CSVAGPGNTIYF. CDR3 nucleotide sequence: TGCAGCGTTGCAGGGCCAGGAAACACCATATATTTT. The chain combines TRBV29-1 with TRBJ1-3, with TRBD1 as a possible D gene (5 bases). CDR1 and CDR2 (germline): SQVTM, ANQGSEA. Trimming took 4 bases from V and 4 from J, leaving 8 bases between them. The CDR3 spans 12 residues.

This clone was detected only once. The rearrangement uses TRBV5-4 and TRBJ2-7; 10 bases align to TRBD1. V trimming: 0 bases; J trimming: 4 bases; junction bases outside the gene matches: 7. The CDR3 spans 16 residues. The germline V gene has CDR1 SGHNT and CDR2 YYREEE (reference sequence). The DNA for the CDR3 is TGTGCCAGCAGCTTGGGTGCCGGGACAGGGGTTTACGAGCAGTACTTC. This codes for CASSLGAGTGVYEQYF.

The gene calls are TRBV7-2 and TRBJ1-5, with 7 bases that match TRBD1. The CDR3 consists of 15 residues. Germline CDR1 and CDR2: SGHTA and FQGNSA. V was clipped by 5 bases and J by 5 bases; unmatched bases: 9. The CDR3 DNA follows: TGTGCCAGCAGCCCCACGGGTAGGGGGCATCAGCCCCAGCATTTT. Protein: CASSPTGRGHQPQHF. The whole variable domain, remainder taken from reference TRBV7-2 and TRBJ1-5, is GAGVSQSPSNKVTEKGKDVELRCDPISGHTALYWYRQSLGQGLEFLIYFQGNSAPDKSGLPSDRFSAERTGGSVSTLTIQRTQQEDSAVYLCASSPTGRGHQPQHFGDGTRLSIL.

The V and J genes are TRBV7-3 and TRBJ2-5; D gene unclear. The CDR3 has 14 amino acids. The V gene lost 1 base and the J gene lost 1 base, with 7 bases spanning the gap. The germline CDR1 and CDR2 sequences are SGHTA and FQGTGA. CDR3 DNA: TGTGCCAGCAGCTTAAGTGGCAGCCAAGAGACCCAGTACTTC. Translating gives CASSLSGSQETQYF. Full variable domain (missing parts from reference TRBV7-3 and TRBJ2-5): GAGVSQTPSNKVTEKGKYVELRCDPISGHTALYWYRQSLGQGPEFLIYFQGTGAADDSGLPNDRFFAVRPEGSVSTLKIQRTERGDSAVYLCASSLSGSQETQYFGPGTRLLVL.

CDR3 nucleotide sequence: TGCGCCAGCAGCCCCGAAGGGGGGAGAGGCTATGGCTACACCTTC. Amino acid sequence: CASSPEGGRGYGYTF. V gene TRBV5-1 combines with J gene TRBJ1-2, with a possible D match to TRBD1 (6 bases). From germline, CDR1 is SGHRS and CDR2 YFSETQ. This CDR3 has 15 amino acids. V lost 4 bases and J lost 4, with 17 bases in between.

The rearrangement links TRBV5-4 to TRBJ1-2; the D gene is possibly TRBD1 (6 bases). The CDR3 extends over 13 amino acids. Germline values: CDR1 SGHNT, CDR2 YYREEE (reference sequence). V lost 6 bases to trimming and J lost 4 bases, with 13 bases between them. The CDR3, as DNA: TGTGCCAGCAAAATGGACAGCAGCTATGGCTACACCTTC. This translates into CASKMDSSYGYTF.

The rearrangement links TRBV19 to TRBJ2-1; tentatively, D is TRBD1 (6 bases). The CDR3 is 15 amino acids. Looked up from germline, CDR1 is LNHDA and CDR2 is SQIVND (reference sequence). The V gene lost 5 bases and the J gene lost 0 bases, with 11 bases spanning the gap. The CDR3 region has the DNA TGTGCCAGTAGTGCTACAGGGACCTCCTACAATGAGCAGTTCTTC. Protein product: CASSATGTSYNEQFF.

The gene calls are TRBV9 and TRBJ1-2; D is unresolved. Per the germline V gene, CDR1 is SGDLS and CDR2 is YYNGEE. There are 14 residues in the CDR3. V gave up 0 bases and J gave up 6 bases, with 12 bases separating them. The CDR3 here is CASSVVVGEDGYTF. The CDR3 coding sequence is TGTGCCAGCAGCGTAGTGGTGGGAGAGGATGGCTACACCTTC. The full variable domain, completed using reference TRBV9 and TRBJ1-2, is DSGVTQTPKHLITATGQRVTLRCSPRSGDLSVYWYQQSLDQGLQFLIQYYNGEERAKGNILERFSAQQFPDLHSELNLSSLELGDSALYFCASSVVVGEDGYTFGSGTRLTVV.

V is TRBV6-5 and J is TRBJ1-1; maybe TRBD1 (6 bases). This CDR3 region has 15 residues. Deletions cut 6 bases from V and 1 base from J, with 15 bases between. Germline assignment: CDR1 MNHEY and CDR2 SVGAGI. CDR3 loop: CASRPSGARNTEAFF. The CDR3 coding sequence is TGTGCCAGCAGGCCGTCGGGGGCGCGGAACACTGAAGCTTTCTTT.